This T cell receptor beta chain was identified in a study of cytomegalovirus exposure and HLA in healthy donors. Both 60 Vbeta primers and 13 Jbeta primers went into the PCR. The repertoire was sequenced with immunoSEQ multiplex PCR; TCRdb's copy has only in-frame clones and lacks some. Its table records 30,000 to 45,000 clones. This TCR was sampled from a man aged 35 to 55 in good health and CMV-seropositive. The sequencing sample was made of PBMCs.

CDR3 residues: CASSQDAGPYNEQFF. In DNA form, the CDR3 reads TGTGCCAGCAGCCAGGACGCGGGGCCGTACAATGAGCAGTTCTTC. The gene calls are TRBV7-6 and TRBJ2-1, with D possibly being TRBD2 (6 bases). CDR1 and CDR2 from the germline V gene are SGHVS and FNYEAQ. Deletions cut 5 bases from V and 4 bases from J, with 15 bases between. This CDR3 has 15 amino acids.